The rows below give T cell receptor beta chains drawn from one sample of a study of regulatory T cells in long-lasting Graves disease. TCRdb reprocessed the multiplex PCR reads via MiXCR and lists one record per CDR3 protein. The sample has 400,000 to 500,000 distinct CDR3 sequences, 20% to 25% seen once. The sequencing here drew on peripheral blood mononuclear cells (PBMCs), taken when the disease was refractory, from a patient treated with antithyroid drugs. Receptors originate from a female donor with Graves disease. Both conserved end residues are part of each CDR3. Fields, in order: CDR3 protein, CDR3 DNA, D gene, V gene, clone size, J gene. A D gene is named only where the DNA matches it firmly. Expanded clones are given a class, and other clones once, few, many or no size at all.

CASSLGGVPTEAFF | TGTGCCAGCAGTTTGGGCGGGGTTCCCACTGAAGCTTTCTTT | NA | TRBV12-3/TRBV12-4 | many | TRBJ1-1
CASSGGRSGGYTF | TGCGCCAGCAGCGGTGGACGAAGCGGTGGCTACACCTTC | NA | TRBV5-1 | many | TRBJ1-2
CASRVGSSYNSPLHF | TGTGCCAGCCGAGTAGGGAGCTCCTATAATTCACCCCTCCACTTT | NA | TRBV28 | NA | TRBJ1-6
CASSYTGTGGYGYTF | TGTGCCAGCAGCTACACCGGGACAGGGGGCTATGGCTACACCTTC | TRBD1 | TRBV14 | NA | TRBJ1-2
CASSPSRPRSGNTIYF | TGTGCCAGCAGTCCCTCTCGACCGCGCTCTGGAAACACCATATATTTT | NA | TRBV12-3/TRBV12-4 | many | TRBJ1-3
CASSRGGGNIQYF | TGTGCCAGCAGTCGGGGGGGGGGAAACATTCAGTACTTC | TRBD2 | TRBV12-3/TRBV12-4 | NA | TRBJ2-4
CASSPGQPLMNTEAFF | TGTGCCAGCTCACCGGGGCAGCCTCTCATGAACACTGAAGCTTTCTTT | NA | TRBV2 | NA | TRBJ1-1
CASSIGLAGYEQYF | TGTGCCAGTAGTATAGGGCTAGCTGGCTACGAGCAGTACTTC | NA | TRBV19 | few | TRBJ2-7
CASSYVRGGTEAFF | TGTGCCAGCAGTTACGTAAGGGGGGGCACTGAAGCTTTCTTT | NA | TRBV6-5 | many | TRBJ1-1
CASSTGQETQYF | TGTGCCAGCAGTACGGGCCAAGAGACCCAGTACTTC | NA | TRBV6-1 | many | TRBJ2-5
CAWSVLRGGGYTF | TGTGCCTGGAGTGTACTGAGGGGTGGGGGCTACACCTTC | NA | TRBV30 | few | TRBJ1-2
CASSLASISSYNEQFF | TGTGCCAGCAGTTTGGCTAGCATTAGCTCCTACAATGAGCAGTTCTTC | NA | TRBV12-3/TRBV12-4 | NA | TRBJ2-1
CASSLVGGPEQYF | TGTGCCAGCAGCTTAGTGGGGGGCCCCGAGCAGTACTTC | NA | TRBV7-6 | many | TRBJ2-7
CASSRSWIGTEAFF | TGTGCCAGCAGCCGAAGCTGGATTGGGACAGAAGCTTTCTTT | NA | TRBV14 | NA | TRBJ1-1
CASSHGQSTEAFF | TGTGCCAGCAGTCACGGACAGAGCACTGAAGCTTTCTTT | NA | TRBV6-2/TRBV6-3 | many | TRBJ1-1
CASSTSYRGGNTIYF | TGTGCCAGCAGCACCTCCTACAGGGGGGGAAACACCATATATTTT | TRBD1 | TRBV13 | NA | TRBJ1-3
CASSQGMGTYEQYF | TGCGCCAGCAGCCAAGGTATGGGCACCTACGAGCAGTACTTC | NA | TRBV4-1 | NA | TRBJ2-7
CASSPSPGTGVDEQYF | TGTGCCAGCAGCCCCTCCCCCGGGACAGGGGTCGACGAGCAGTACTTC | TRBD1 | TRBV11-2 | NA | TRBJ2-7
CASSYSYTGGFTYEQYF | TGTGCCAGCAGTTACTCGTATACAGGGGGCTTTACGTACGAGCAGTACTTC | TRBD1 | TRBV6-2/TRBV6-3 | few | TRBJ2-7
CASSPARTDLLPYGYTF | TGTGCCAGTAGCCCCGCCCGGACAGACCTACTTCCCTATGGCTACACCTTC | NA | TRBV19 | NA | TRBJ1-2
CASSWQGHEQYF | TGCGCCAGCAGCTGGCAGGGCCACGAGCAGTACTTC | NA | TRBV5-1 | NA | TRBJ2-7
CASSRDRYEQYF | TGTGCCAGCAGCAGGGACAGGTACGAGCAGTACTTC | TRBD1 | TRBV12-3/TRBV12-4 | many | TRBJ2-7
CASSSLVSGTGYNEQYF | TGTGCCAGCAGTTCCTTGGTCTCCGGGACAGGGTACAACGAGCAGTACTTC | TRBD1 | TRBV28 | many | TRBJ2-7
CASSSREGNSPLHF | TGCGCCAGCAGCTCCAGGGAGGGTAATTCACCCCTCCACTTT | NA | TRBV4-1 | few | TRBJ1-6
CASSPLTGGVQPQHF | TGTGCCAGCAGCCCGCTGACAGGGGGCGTCCAGCCCCAGCATTTT | TRBD1 | TRBV7-2 | few | TRBJ1-5
CSFSGQSNEKLFF | TGCAGCTTTTCGGGACAGTCGAATGAAAAACTGTTTTTT | TRBD1 | TRBV29-1 | many | TRBJ1-4
CASSRGTPQGGEQYF | TGTGCCAGTAGCAGGGGGACACCTCAAGGGGGGGAGCAGTACTTC | NA | TRBV19 | few | TRBJ2-7
CSASKQGEVEKLFF | TGCAGTGCCAGTAAACAGGGTGAGGTGGAAAAACTGTTTTTT | NA | TRBV20-1 | many | TRBJ1-4
CASSMRGNQETQYF | TGTGCCAGTAGTATGAGGGGAAACCAAGAGACCCAGTACTTC | NA | TRBV19 | few | TRBJ2-5
CSATGLQETQYF | TGCAGTGCTACGGGACTCCAAGAGACCCAGTACTTC | NA | TRBV20-1 | many | TRBJ2-5
CASSRTWGNEAFF | TGTGCCAGCAGCCGTACGTGGGGGAATGAAGCTTTCTTT | NA | TRBV12-3/TRBV12-4 | many | TRBJ1-1
CASSLAGEDTEAFF | TGTGCCAGCAGCTTAGCGGGGGAGGACACTGAAGCTTTCTTT | NA | TRBV7-3 | few | TRBJ1-1
CASSLAVHEQYF | TGTGCCAGCAGTTTGGCGGTCCACGAGCAGTACTTC | NA | TRBV12-3/TRBV12-4 | many | TRBJ2-7
CSVEESGGGGTQYF | TGCAGCGTTGAAGAAAGCGGGGGGGGGGGGACCCAGTACTTC | TRBD2 | TRBV29-1 | NA | TRBJ2-5
CAIRGETQYF | TGTGCCATAAGGGGGGAGACCCAGTACTTC | NA | TRBV6-1 | many | TRBJ2-5
CASSIDYSNIQYF | TGTGCCAGCAGCATAGATTATAGTAACATTCAGTACTTC | NA | TRBV6-1 | few | TRBJ2-4
CASSQGLAGGQIYEQYF | TGCGCCAGCAGCCAGGGCCTAGCGGGGGGACAAATCTACGAGCAGTACTTC | TRBD2 | TRBV4-3 | NA | TRBJ2-7
CASSYSTDRGANQPQHF | TGTGCCAGCAGTTACTCGACGGACAGGGGGGCCAATCAGCCCCAGCATTTT | TRBD1 | TRBV6-6 | many | TRBJ1-5
CASTFGSGTEAFF | NA | NA | TRBV28 | few | TRBJ1-1
CASRDTLHPFEQYF | TGTGCCAGCAGGGACACCCTACACCCCTTCGAGCAGTACTTC | NA | TRBV6-2/TRBV6-3 | NA | TRBJ2-7
CASKVAGQGEETQYF | TGTGCCAGCAAGGTGGCCGGACAGGGAGAAGAGACCCAGTACTTC | TRBD1 | TRBV28 | many | TRBJ2-5
CASSFSGSPTGELFF | TGTGCCAGCAGTTTTAGCGGGAGCCCCACCGGGGAGCTGTTTTTT | TRBD2 | TRBV6-4 | NA | TRBJ2-2
CATSDTDRQLHEQYF | TGTGCCACCAGTGACACCGACCGGCAGCTCCACGAGCAGTACTTC | NA | TRBV24-1 | once | TRBJ2-7
CASSPRHLSRAFF | TGTGCCAGCAGCCCCCGCCATCTCTCCCGAGCTTTCTTT | NA | TRBV12-3/TRBV12-4 | many | TRBJ1-1
CASSDPGLGFYQETQYF | TGTGCCAGCAGTGATCCGGGACTAGGATTCTACCAAGAGACCCAGTACTTC | TRBD2 | TRBV28 | many | TRBJ2-5
CSVLPQAGTTLTEAFF | TGCAGCGTTCTTCCTCAAGCCGGGACCACTCTCACTGAAGCTTTCTTT | NA | TRBV29-1 | few | TRBJ1-1
CASSLSVGQLSGNTIYF | TGTGCCAGCAGTTTATCTGTAGGACAGCTGTCTGGAAACACCATATATTTT | NA | TRBV27 | NA | TRBJ1-3
CASRILGPSRSGNTIYF | TGTGCCAGCAGGATCTTGGGCCCTTCTCGCTCTGGAAACACCATATATTTT | NA | TRBV28 | many | TRBJ1-3
CASSLGFGNEQFF | TGTGCCAGCAGCTTGGGCTTTGGGAATGAGCAGTTCTTC | NA | TRBV5-8 | NA | TRBJ2-1
CASSLRADRAYGYTF | TGTGCCAGCAGTTTACGCGCGGACAGGGCCTATGGCTACACCTTC | TRBD1 | TRBV12-3/TRBV12-4 | many | TRBJ1-2